This T cell receptor beta chain was retrieved from a study of shared clonotypes between healthy human individuals. Study at large: Donor ages ranged 18 to 49 years: a couple of women, a few men.

The assay was immunoSEQ multiplex PCR, and TCRdb's table has in-frame clones only and misses some. The data contain about 480,000 clones, roughly 79% of them singletons. This CDR3 is 13 amino acids long. Germline-derived CDR1 and CDR2 are GTSNPN and SVGIG (reference sequence). Trimming cost V 0 bases and J 3 bases, with 8 bases left between them. Donors were healthy HIV-negative adults without recently reported acute infections or vaccinations. A few counts support this clone. Sample: PBMCs. The source is a woman aged 40-49 years in good health. Some clones in this sample may be carry-over from other donors' samples. This sequence joins TRBV30 and TRBJ1-1; no reliable D call. CDR3 in DNA: TGTGCCTGGAGTGTAAACCCCGACACTGAAGCTTTCTTT. It is translated as CAWSVNPDTEAFF.